The entry below gives a single T cell receptor (beta chain) sequence along with its context. Its antigen is still unknown. TCRdb analysed the 5' RACE reads with MiXCR anew, one entry per CDR3 protein. The repertoire holds about 700,000 distinct CDR3 sequences, with approximately 9% as singletons. Only healthy Caucasians were included as donors. The data stem from a study of identical twins. Findings of the study overall: Invariant MAIT and iNKT cells are populations that could partly confound zero-insertion analyses. Models underestimated TCR alpha sharing (out-of-frame) in monozygotic twins. Those out-of-frame alpha sequences shared by twins showed an excess of low generation probability.

The CDR3 contains 13 residues. Germline lookup yields CDR1 LGHDT and CDR2 YNNKEL (reference sequence). Trimming removed 4 bases from V and 10 bases from J, with 16 bases in between. These data were also reused for a study on yellow fever vaccine responses in identical twins.

The origin of this receptor is a woman between 18 and 29 years old in good health. V gene TRBV3-1 combines with J gene TRBJ1-2; D is ambiguous. The sample comprised PBMCs. For the CDR3, the DNA is TGTGCCAGCAGCCCTGGGCAGGTCGGGGTCTACACCTTC. It translates to CASSPGQVGVYTF.